Listed here are 7 T cell receptor beta chains from one sample, sequenced in a study of cytomegalovirus exposure and HLA in healthy donors. The PCR used 60 Vbeta and 13 Jbeta primers. The method was immunoSEQ multiplex PCR; TCRdb's version includes in-frame clones alone and lacks a portion of them. The sample lists 150,000 to 250,000 clones, around 79% occurring once. The material sequenced was PBMCs. Every receptor here comes from a woman aged 30 to 39 in good health and CMV-seropositive.

This rearrangement joins TRBV29-1 to TRBJ2-3; D is uncertain. CDR3 size: 12 residues. CDR1 is SQVTM, CDR2 ANQGSEA, per germline. V lost 7 bases to trimming and J lost 5 bases, with 13 bases between them. CDR3 in amino acids: CSADLLGDTQYF. DNA of the CDR3: TGCAGCGCCGATTTACTTGGAGATACGCAGTATTTT.

The V call is TRBV13, the J call TRBJ2-7; 9 bases map to TRBD1. This CDR3 is built from 16 residues. J was trimmed by 2 bases and V by 4 bases; bases with no gene match: 9. Germline V gives CDR1 PRHDT, CDR2 FYEKMQ (reference sequence). The CDR3 sequence: CASSYSGGQGPYEQYF. DNA of the CDR3: TGTGCCAGCAGCTACTCCGGGGGACAGGGACCCTACGAGCAGTACTTC. Based on the CDR3 plus reference TRBV13 and TRBJ2-7, the full variable domain is AAGVIQSPRHLIKEKRETATLKCYPIPRHDTVYWYQQGPGQDPQFLISFYEKMQSDKGSIPDRFSAQQFSDYHSELNMSSLELGDSALYFCASSYSGGQGPYEQYFGPGTRLTVT.

CDR3 in amino acids: CASSPQGPGNTIYF. DNA of the CDR3: TGTGCCAGCAGTCCACAGGGCCCTGGAAACACCATATATTTT. The chain has TRBV7-9 and TRBJ1-3; perhaps TRBD1 as D (6 bases). Germline V gene data show CDR1 as SEHNR and CDR2 as FQNEAQ (reference sequence). Deletions cut 6 bases from V and 2 bases from J, with 11 bases between. This CDR3 has 14 residues.

The genes are TRBV5-4 and TRBJ2-3; TRBD2 agrees at 9 bases. The germline V gene has CDR1 SGHNT and CDR2 YYREEE (reference sequence). The V gene end was trimmed by 0 bases and the J gene end by 4 bases; junction bases not matched to a gene: 6. This CDR3 is built from 16 residues. Written as DNA, the CDR3 is TGTGCCAGCAGCTTGGCGGCGGGGGGGCAAGCAGATACGCAGTATTTT. This translates into CASSLAAGGQADTQYF.

The chain combines TRBV5-4 with TRBJ2-5; 10 positions match TRBD2. The CDR3 has 15 amino acids. V was clipped by 0 bases and J by 4 bases; unmatched bases: 3. Germline CDR1 SGHNT, CDR2 YYREEE (reference sequence). CDR3 loop: CASSLGLAGGETQYF. The CDR3 DNA is TGTGCCAGCAGCTTGGGACTAGCGGGTGGAGAGACCCAGTACTTC.

The V gene is TRBV7-8, the J gene TRBJ2-2; D may be TRBD2 (6 bases). The V and J ends lost 5 bases and 7 bases respectively, with 14 bases between them. There are 14 residues in the CDR3. Germline lookup yields CDR1 SGHVS and CDR2 FQNEAQ. The CDR3 reads CASSGGAGFGELFF. CDR3 nucleotide sequence: TGTGCCAGCAGCGGCGGCGCGGGATTCGGGGAGCTGTTTTTT.

This clone has a handful of counts. This rearrangement joins TRBV27 to TRBJ2-3; a weak D match, TRBD1 (5 bases). Per germline, CDR1 MNHEY and CDR2 SMNVEV (reference sequence). The CDR3 length is 15 residues. V dropped 6 bases and J dropped 2 bases, with 15 bases sitting between them. In nucleotides, the CDR3 is TGTGCCAGCAGGCAGGGCCCACAACTCACAGATACGCAGTATTTT. It encodes CASRQGPQLTDTQYF.